These 20 T cell receptor beta chains came from one sample sequenced in a study of technical replicates of blood from a handful of donors. Profiled with immunoSEQ multiplex PCR; TCRdb holds only in-frame clones, not every one. The table includes approximately 50,000 clones, about 93% detected once. The sample comprised T cells isolated from PBMCs. The receptor set was obtained from a human donor in good health.

V and J are TRBV5-1 and TRBJ1-1, with TRBD1 identical over 7 bases. This CDR3 region has 14 residues. Unmatched junction bases numbered 7, after V lost 4 bases and J lost 4 bases. Germline-derived CDR1 and CDR2 are SGHRS and YFSETQ. The CDR3 sequence is CASSRQGEGTEAFF. CDR3 in DNA: TGCGCCAGCAGCCGACAGGGTGAGGGCACTGAAGCTTTCTTT.

This clone was seen more than once but under ten times. The CDR3 DNA sequence: TGCGCCAGCAACAGGGGGGGCAGCACAGATACGCAGTATTTT. Encoded protein: CASNRGGSTDTQYF. This sequence joins TRBV5-1 and TRBJ2-3, with D perhaps TRBD1 (8 bases). The CDR3 totals 14 residues. Germline CDR1 SGHRS, CDR2 YFSETQ. With 6 bases removed from V and 0 bases from J, the gap between germline ends came to 11 bases.

The rearrangement joins TRBV28 to TRBJ1-2; D call uncertain. Trimming took 9 bases from V and 1 from J, leaving 18 bases between them. The CDR3 has 15 residues. Germline V gives CDR1 MDHEN, CDR2 SYDVKM. The CDR3 region has the DNA TGTGCCAGTAGTCCACCCGGGGAGGGTAACTATGGCTACACCTTC. This gives the protein CASSPPGEGNYGYTF.

This chain uses TRBV7-9 with TRBJ1-1, with 7 positions matching TRBD1. The trim removed 3 bases at V and 4 bases at J, leaving 11 bases unmatched. The CDR3 sequence is 16 residues long. Germline V gives CDR1 SEHNR, CDR2 FQNEAQ (reference sequence). The CDR3 DNA sequence: TGTGCCAGCAGCTTGAAGGGGGCAGGAGGTAGCACTGAAGCTTTCTTT. It codes for CASSLKGAGGSTEAFF.

The chain recombines TRBV7-9 with TRBJ2-1, with 7 positions matching TRBD2. With V trimmed by 5 bases and J by 7 bases, 14 bases remained unmatched. This CDR3 is built from 16 residues. The germline V gene encodes CDR1 SEHNR and CDR2 FQNEAQ (reference sequence). In nucleotides, the CDR3 is TGTGCCAGCAGCACACAATGGGGGGGTAACCTAAATGAGCAGTTCTTC. Its protein product is CASSTQWGGNLNEQFF.

The rearrangement uses TRBV7-8 and TRBJ2-7, with 10 positions matching TRBD2. There are 15 residues in the CDR3. The J segment lost 3 bases and the V segment lost 5 bases, leaving 7 bases of the junction unmatched. Germline V lookup: CDR1 SGHVS, CDR2 FQNEAQ. The CDR3 DNA sequence: TGTGCCAGCAGCCCCCGCCTAGCGGGGGACTACGAGCAGTACTTC. Amino acid sequence: CASSPRLAGDYEQYF.

The V and J genes are TRBV10-3 and TRBJ1-5; a weak D match, TRBD1 (6 bases). Trimming removed 0 bases at V and 5 bases at J, with 14 bases between. Germline CDR1 and CDR2: ENHRY and SYGVKD. There are 16 residues in the CDR3. The CDR3 region has the DNA TGTGCCATCAGTGAGTCGGTTGGCAGGGGCGATCAGCCCCAGCATTTT. It codes for CAISESVGRGDQPQHF.

The chain is built from TRBV28 and TRBJ1-2, with TRBD1 matching over 7 bases. V lost 6 bases and J lost 1; bases outside the gene matches: 2. The CDR3 totals 13 residues. Germline V gene sequence: CDR1 MDHEN, CDR2 SYDVKM. The DNA of the CDR3 is TGTGCCAGCAGGGGGGACAGTAACTATGGCTACACCTTC. Translated: CASRGDSNYGYTF.

J is TRBJ1-1 and V is TRBV9; 7 bases align to TRBD1. The junction had 10 bases not matched to a gene; V was cut back by 0 bases and J by 5 bases. The CDR3 is made up of 16 amino acids. The germline V gene has CDR1 SGDLS and CDR2 YYNGEE. The CDR3 DNA reads as TGTGCCAGCAGCGTAGCACCCCAGGGGGAAATAACTGAAGCTTTCTTT. Translated, it gives CASSVAPQGEITEAFF.

This clone was found once. The chain links TRBV12-5 to TRBJ2-3; maybe TRBD2 (6 bases). The CDR3 length is 15 residues. CDR1 is LGHNT and CDR2 is FRNRAP in the germline V gene. V lost 6 bases and J 2 bases, leaving 15 bases between the germline ends. In DNA, the CDR3 is TGTGCTAGTGGCATAGGGGCGGGAACCACAGATACGCAGTATTTT. Its translation is CASGIGAGTTDTQYF.

The rearrangement uses TRBV12-5 and TRBJ1-2; TRBD1 aligns across 7 bases. CDR1 LGHNT and CDR2 FRNRAP come from the germline V gene. This CDR3 has 13 residues. V gave up 5 bases and J gave up 3 bases; unmatched junction bases: 3. DNA for the CDR3: TGTGCTAGTGGTCTCGGGACAGACTATGGCTACACCTTC. This sequence encodes CASGLGTDYGYTF. The full variable domain, in which reference TRBV12-5 and TRBJ1-2 provide the parts outside the CDR3, is DARVTQTPRHKVTEMGQEVTMRCQPILGHNTVFWYRQTMMQGLELLAYFRNRAPLDDSGMPKDRFSAEMPDATLATLKIQPSEPRDSAVYFCASGLGTDYGYTFGSGTRLTVV.

This clone is a singleton in its sample. This sequence joins TRBV5-4 and TRBJ2-3; TRBD2 matches at 8 bases. Germline CDR1 is SGHNT and CDR2 is YYREEE (reference sequence). With 4 bases clipped from V and 0 bases from J, the junction kept 7 bases outside the gene matches. This CDR3 is 16 amino acids long. The CDR3 loop is CASSGLAGSSTDTQYF. The CDR3 DNA follows: TGTGCCAGCAGCGGCCTAGCGGGCTCCAGCACAGATACGCAGTATTTT.

The genes are TRBV5-5 and TRBJ1-4, with TRBD1 matching 10 bases. The CDR3 consists of 14 residues. Germline V gives CDR1 SGHKS, CDR2 YYEKEE (reference sequence). V shed 1 base, J shed 8 bases, and the junction held 2 bases outside the gene matches. The DNA of the CDR3 is TGTGCCAGCAGCTTGAGGACAGGGGGAGAAAAACTGTTTTTT. As protein: CASSLRTGGEKLFF.

The chain employs TRBV11-2 and TRBJ2-1, with no clear D. With 5 bases removed from V and 1 base from J, the gap between germline ends came to 9 bases. CDR3 length: 14 residues. Germline V lookup: CDR1 SGHAT, CDR2 FQNNGV. CDR3 DNA: TGTGCCAGCAGCCACGAGGAGTCCTACAATGAGCAGTTCTTC. It is translated as CASSHEESYNEQFF.

This chain connects TRBV5-4 to TRBJ1-2, with a possible D match to TRBD1 (6 bases). The CDR3 contains 14 residues. The germline V gene has CDR1 SGHNT and CDR2 YYREEE (reference sequence). V was clipped by 0 bases and J by 3 bases, with 9 bases between them. In DNA, the CDR3 is TGTGCCAGCAGCTTGGCGGGGGGCGACTATGGCTACACCTTC. Translation gives CASSLAGGDYGYTF.

The genes are TRBV28 and TRBJ2-7; 8 bases align to TRBD2. Germline V lookup: CDR1 MDHEN, CDR2 SYDVKM. The CDR3 runs 13 residues. J was trimmed by 1 base and V by 8 bases; bases with no gene match: 4. DNA for the CDR3: TGTGCCAGCCGGGGGGGGTTTTCCTACGAGCAGTACTTC. Translating gives CASRGGFSYEQYF.

V usage is TRBV6-5 and J usage is TRBJ1-1, with 7 positions matching TRBD1. CDR1 MNHEY and CDR2 SVGAGI come from the germline V gene. The V gene end was trimmed by 4 bases and the J gene end by 7 bases; junction bases not matched to a gene: 9. There are 14 residues in the CDR3. The CDR3 loop is CASSSGQLPGEAFF. The DNA for the CDR3 is TGTGCCAGCAGTTCGGGACAGCTACCCGGTGAAGCTTTCTTT.

The chain combines TRBV7-3 with TRBJ1-5, with TRBD1 as a possible D gene (6 bases). The germline CDR1 and CDR2 sequences are SGHTA and FQGTGA. The CDR3 runs to 13 residues. Trimming took off 5 bases at V and 3 bases at J, with 8 bases between the two ends. The CDR3 spells CASSPGANQPQHF. In DNA, the CDR3 is TGTGCCAGCAGCCCAGGGGCCAATCAGCCCCAGCATTTT.

This chain links TRBV18 with TRBJ2-7, with TRBD1 identical over 8 bases. The trim removed 3 bases at V and 2 bases at J, leaving 3 bases unmatched. Per the germline V gene, CDR1 is KGHSH and CDR2 is LQKENI. This CDR3 comprises 14 residues. For the CDR3, the DNA is TGTGCCAGCTCACCGACAGGGGCAGCCTACGAGCAGTACTTC. Its protein product is CASSPTGAAYEQYF.

This rearrangement joins TRBV6-5 to TRBJ2-7, with D possibly matching TRBD1 (6 bases). V gave up 0 bases and J gave up 3 bases, with 9 bases separating them. The germline V gene encodes CDR1 MNHEY and CDR2 SVGAGI. The CDR3 runs to 14 residues. This chain's CDR3 is CASSYSDRYYEQYF. CDR3 DNA sequence: TGTGCCAGCAGTTACTCTGACAGGTACTACGAGCAGTACTTC.